This TCR beta chain was identified in a study of T cell responses to AZD1222 COVID-19 vaccine (dated by TCRdb to about 2021). Looking at the study overall: AZD1222 recipients with second doses at about 4 weeks or about 12 weeks were pooled, because spike-specific TCR depth and breadth did not differ between schedules. A total of 233 trial participants underwent TCR sequencing, of whom 200 to 220 received two doses of AZD1222 and some 26 received two doses of the MenACWY control vaccine. Trial participants were enrolled by age into subgroups of 18-55, 56-69 and 70-plus years, and around 150, 28 and 57 TCR-sequenced participants, respectively, were included in these subgroups.

This specimen's time point label, interpreted: baseline before first vaccination. Vaccinee samples came from UK trials COV001 and COV002, including a single-blind randomized controlled phase 2/3 trial of AZD1222 (ChAdOx1 nCoV-19) in healthy adults. Trial participant PBMC samples were collected at day 0 and day 28 after the second dose for TCRbeta chain sequencing. Cut back by 7 bases and 5 bases, the V and J ends lie 20 bases apart. The germline V gene (reference sequence) gives CDR1 as PRHDT and CDR2 as FYEKMQ. The cysteine opens and the phenylalanine closes a CDR3 of 15 amino acids. The kept DNA is CDR3 alone, 45 bases in frame from the first base. Regarding this clone: What antigen it recognizes has not been identified. Base quality data are lacking; no much larger clone is found one base away.

The CDR3 regions of human TCRbeta chains were analyzed by immunosequencing. The study's processing was this. Repertoire TCRs were matched against a reference library of SARS-CoV-2-specific TCRs generated with the MIRA antigen-specificity platform. Breadth was defined as the fraction of unique TCRs that were SARS-CoV-2-associated. Depth was defined as the fraction of total T cells that were SARS-CoV-2-associated. Each spike-specific TCR was assigned to its reactive spike region and to a CD4 or CD8 class using the MIRA data. Log10-transformed breadth and depth values were compared by one-way ANOVA with Sidak's multiple comparisons tests. Held by TCRdb, this immuneACCESS table contains in-frame sequences only and omits some clones. Under half of the omission traces to an unresolved V gene where checked; the cause of the rest is unknown. V and J calls plus clone size are reproduced from that table; the DNA served to infer D and trimming. The table for this sample lists 150,000 to 200,000 clones; less than 95% of them were counted only once. Of the sample, around 4% is held by the ten largest clones.

Study-wide conclusions, independent of this receptor: A significant rise in spike-specific TCR breadth and depth was observed after two AZD1222 doses relative to day 0 and relative to MenACWY recipients. Conclusions about previously exposed vaccinees are limited because only six or seven AZD1222 recipients were SARS-CoV-2 seropositive at baseline. Because no day 14 peak-response samples were available, repertoires were characterized only after the peak T cell response. Vaccine-associated CD4 TCRs spanned the whole spike protein, with dominant responses in regions 160-218 and 743-854. The 56-69-year group was small, and its depth increase did not reach significance, likely because of low power. Reportedly, almost half of the unique spike-specific TCRs recognized epitopes lying outside the regions that are mutated in the B.1.351 and B.1.1.7 variants. Participants were mostly white British, with more females than males. The authors suggested clonal diversity may have been underestimated.

The source was peripheral blood, collected on day 0 of AZD1222 vaccination. The TCR was taken from an adult in good health. The receptor chain draws on TRBV13 and TRBJ1-2; the D gene remains uncertain. For the CDR3, the sequence is CASKLRQATLYGYTF. The sequenced DNA: TGTGCCAGCAAGTTAAGGCAGGCCACACTTTATGGCTACACCTTC.